This section outlines one T cell receptor beta chain sequence together with its context. When the RNA was reverse transcribed, random hexamers were used with an input of about 0.5 to 1 ug. Across 54 Vbeta and 13 Jbeta, TCR beta CDR3 was amplified with immunoSEQ multiplex PCR. TCRdb used MiXCR to reprocess the immunoSEQ multiplex PCR reads, holding one entry per CDR3 protein. Among hundreds of thousands of distinct CDR3 sequences listed, 90% to 96% were seen once. The data were obtained in a study of CD8 T cells in Susac syndrome. Looking at the study overall: The Susac syndrome patients that were sequenced included more than 5 with active disease and under 10 in remission.

The germline V and J ends were trimmed by 1 base and 4 bases, with 10 bases remaining between them. The CDR3 consists of 13 residues. Germline CDR1 SQVTM, CDR2 ANQGSEA. The chain uses TRBV29-1 and TRBJ2-5; D may be TRBD1 (5 bases). The clonotype originates from a human donor with Susac syndrome. Material for sequencing was CD4+ T cells from PBMCs. The chain's CDR3 is CSVEAREGETQYF. The CDR3, as DNA: TGCAGCGTTGAAGCCAGGGAAGGAGAGACCCAGTACTTC.